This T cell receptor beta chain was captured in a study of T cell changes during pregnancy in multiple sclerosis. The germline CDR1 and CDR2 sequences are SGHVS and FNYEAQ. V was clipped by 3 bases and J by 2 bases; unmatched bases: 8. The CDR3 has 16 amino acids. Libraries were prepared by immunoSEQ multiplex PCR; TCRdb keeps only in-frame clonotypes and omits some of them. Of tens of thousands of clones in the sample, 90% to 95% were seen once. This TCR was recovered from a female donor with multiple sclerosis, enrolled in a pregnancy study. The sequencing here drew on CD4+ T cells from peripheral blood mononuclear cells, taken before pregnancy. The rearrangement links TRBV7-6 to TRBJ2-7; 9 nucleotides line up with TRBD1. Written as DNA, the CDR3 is TGTGCCAGCAGCTTGATCGGACAGGGGAAAACCTACGAGCAGTACTTC. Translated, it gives CASSLIGQGKTYEQYF.